This TCR beta chain was sequenced during a study of OX40 agonist ivuxolimab in advanced cancers. Study-level background: At 0.01 to 10 mg/kg, ivuxolimab was administered intravenously to patients every 2 weeks.

Broader study findings: At 0.1 to 3.0 mg/kg, CD4+ and CD8+ blood T cells expanded clonally by week 6.

Of note for this clone: The antigen remains undetermined.

TCRdb's table, derived via immunoSEQ multiplex PCR, lists solely in-frame clones and lacks some. The sample lists more than 75,000 clones, roughly nine tenths seen once, with 0.7% to 0.95% in the top ten. Exclusion applied to patients with autoimmune disease history or systemic immunosuppression. On cycle 4 day 1 and cycle 7 day 1, as well as at baseline, blood was sampled. The germline V gene has CDR1 MNHNY and CDR2 SVGAGI (reference sequence). V lost 0 bases, J lost 6 bases, and 17 bases lay in between. CDR3 length: 16 residues. The sample here was CD4+ or CD8+ T cells sorted from blood, taken in a trial of the OX40 agonist ivuxolimab. The chain carries TRBV6-6 and TRBJ1-2, with D perhaps matching TRBD1 (6 bases). The sequence was collected from an adult with an advanced solid tumor such as melanoma, head and neck, liver or kidney cancer. The CDR3: CASSYSPGGQMDGYTF. CDR3 nucleotides: TGTGCCAGCAGTTACTCTCCGGGGGGGCAGATGGATGGCTACACCTTC.